A single sample gave rise to the 21 T cell receptor beta chains below, sequenced in a study of blood T cell repertoires in COVID-19. Libraries were prepared by immunoSEQ multiplex PCR; TCRdb keeps only in-frame clonotypes and omits some of them. The table includes 95,000 to 150,000 clones, around 81% detected once. Source material: peripheral blood. Receptor source: a young man with COVID-19, enrolled during active disease.

This sequence joins TRBV11-2 and TRBJ2-2, with 8 bases matching TRBD2. V dropped 4 bases and J dropped 6; count of bases not matched to a gene: 16. This CDR3 spans 18 amino acids. CDR1 is SGHAT, CDR2 FQNNGV, per germline. CDR3 DNA: TGTGCCAGCAGCTCCCCTCCGGGGGGGGCCCCGCCGGCCGGGGAGCTGTTTTTT. Translation: CASSSPPGGAPPAGELFF.

This clone was recorded at least ten times. This chain joins TRBV5-6 and TRBJ1-5, with 9 positions matching TRBD1. The CDR3 runs to 16 residues. V was pared by 2 bases and J by 0 bases, with 3 bases of the junction left unmatched. Germline V gene data show CDR1 as SGHDT and CDR2 as YYEEEE. CDR3 sequence reads: CASSLQGAFSNQPQHF. The CDR3 bases are TGTGCCAGCAGCTTACAGGGGGCTTTTAGCAATCAGCCCCAGCATTTT.

V gene TRBV2 combines with J gene TRBJ2-2, with D tentatively TRBD1 (6 bases). Trimming removed 6 bases from V and 7 bases from J, with 15 bases in between. The CDR3 spans 14 residues. Per germline, CDR1 SNHLY and CDR2 FYNNEI. CDR3 nucleotide sequence: TGTGCCAGCAGGAACAGGGATGAGGGCGGGGAGCTGTTTTTT. Its protein product is CASRNRDEGGELFF.

The V and J genes are TRBV21-1 and TRBJ1-5; the table's D call of TRBD1 was not tested on the DNA. TRBV21-1 is tagged as a pseudogene. The CDR3 is 17 amino acids. The CDR3 protein is CASSKGGGQVINQPQHF. DNA of the CDR3: TGTGCCAGCAGCAAAGGAGGGGGACAGGTGATCAATCAGCCCCAGCATTTT.

The chain employs TRBV5-4 and TRBJ2-3; D might be TRBD2 (5 bases). There are 13 residues in the CDR3. V shed 4 bases and J shed 3 bases, with 9 bases lying between them. Germline V gives CDR1 SGHNT, CDR2 YYREEE (reference sequence). The CDR3 region has the DNA TGTGCCAGCAGCAAAGAGGGAACAGATACGCAGTATTTT. Its translation is CASSKEGTDTQYF.

V gene TRBV4-1 combines with J gene TRBJ1-2; D ambiguous. The CDR3 is 15 residues long. Germline V CDR1 and CDR2: MGHRA, YSYEKL. V was trimmed by 4 bases and J by 1 base, leaving 13 bases between them. CDR3 DNA sequence: TGCGCCAGCAGCCTGCTGGGAGGGCTTAACTATGGCTACACCTTC. Translated: CASSLLGGLNYGYTF.

This chain joins TRBV19 and TRBJ1-2, with D perhaps TRBD1 (5 bases). The V end was cut by 7 bases, the J end by 3 bases, with 12 bases between. The CDR3 length is 13 residues. CDR1 and CDR2 (germline): LNHDA, SQIVND (reference sequence). In DNA form, the CDR3 reads TGTGCCAGTACCATGATAGGGGACTATGGCTACACCTTC. Translating gives CASTMIGDYGYTF.

A note on this clone: The sample carries other DNA sequences with the same CDR3. This chain's CDR3 is CASSLVYSGGADTQYF. CDR3 nucleotides: TGTGCCAGCAGCTTAGTCTACTCAGGGGGCGCGGATACGCAGTATTTT. V is TRBV7-2 and J is TRBJ2-3, with 8 bases that match TRBD1. The length of the CDR3 is 16 residues. The germline CDR1 and CDR2 sequences are SGHTA and FQGNSA. The V gene end was trimmed by 1 base and the J gene end by 6 bases; junction bases not matched to a gene: 9.

The rearrangement joins TRBV6-5 to TRBJ1-2; 8 nucleotides agree with TRBD1. V lost 4 bases, J lost 7 bases, and 8 bases stayed unmatched. Germline V CDR1 and CDR2: MNHEY, SVGAGI. The CDR3 runs to 14 residues. CDR3 in amino acids: CASSWGQGAGGYTF. In nucleotides, the CDR3 is TGTGCCAGCAGTTGGGGGCAGGGGGCGGGTGGCTACACCTTC.

The table lists this clone with a count of one. The chain links TRBV7-9 to TRBJ2-5; possible D gene TRBD1, 5 bases. The CDR3 covers 14 residues. Germline CDR1 reads SEHNR; CDR2 reads FQNEAQ (reference sequence). Trimming removed 0 bases from V and 2 bases from J, with 7 bases in between. The CDR3 DNA reads TGTGCCAGCAGCTTAGCCCACAGGCAAGAGACCCAGTACTTC. It encodes CASSLAHRQETQYF. Together with reference TRBV7-9 and TRBJ2-5, the CDR3 gives the full variable domain: DTGVSQNPRHKITKRGQNVTFRCDPISEHNRLYWYRQTLGQGPEFLTYFQNEAQLEKSRLLSDRFSAERPKGSFSTLEIQRTEQGDSAMYLCASSLAHRQETQYFGPGTRLLVL.

The chain links TRBV7-8 to TRBJ1-1, with 9 bases aligning to TRBD1. The junction had 11 bases not matched to a gene; V was cut back by 5 bases and J by 1 base. Germline values: CDR1 SGHVS, CDR2 FQNEAQ. The CDR3 totals 17 residues. In nucleotides, the CDR3 is TGTGCCAGCAGCCCCCCCCGGACAGGGGTCGCGAACACTGAAGCTTTCTTT. This encodes CASSPPRTGVANTEAFF.

Written as DNA, the CDR3 is TGTGCCTGGAGGCTGGACAGCCCCAGCTATGAAGCTTTCTTT. Translation: CAWRLDSPSYEAFF. V usage is TRBV30 and J usage is TRBJ1-1; possible D gene TRBD1, 6 bases. This CDR3 spans 14 amino acids. The germline gives CDR1 GTSNPN, CDR2 SVGIG (reference sequence). The V gene lost 3 bases and the J gene lost 7 bases, with 18 bases spanning the gap.

The chain couples TRBV3-1 (or the pseudogene TRBV3-2) to TRBJ1-1, with D perhaps TRBD1 (5 bases). CDR1 and CDR2 (germline): LGHDT, YNNKEL (reference sequence). V dropped 2 bases and J dropped 3 bases, with 7 bases sitting between them. The CDR3 runs 13 residues. CDR3: CASSQQGYTEAFF. CDR3 nucleotide sequence: TGTGCCAGCAGCCAACAGGGATACACTGAAGCTTTCTTT.

This chain uses TRBV12-3 or TRBV12-4 with TRBJ1-5; D possibly corresponds to TRBD1 (6 bases). This CDR3 is 12 amino acids long. Trimming left V 6 bases short and J 6 bases short, with 9 bases between. Here the CDR3 DNA reads TGTGCCAGCAGCTCAGGGGTTCAGCCCCAGCATTTT. Amino acid sequence: CASSSGVQPQHF.

The chain recombines TRBV21-1 with TRBJ1-4; no DNA check was done on the table's D call, TRBD1. TRBV21-1 is flagged as a pseudogene. This CDR3 is built from 15 residues. The CDR3 DNA sequence: TGTGCCAGCAGCAAAGAGGGGGAATTAAATGAAAAACTGTTTTTT. Its protein is CASSKEGELNEKLFF.

The chain combines TRBV11-1 with TRBJ1-1, with TRBD1 identical over 7 bases. This CDR3 region has 15 residues. Germline values: CDR1 SGHAT, CDR2 FQDESV (reference sequence). V was clipped by 5 bases and J by 4 bases; unmatched bases: 10. CDR3 amino acids: CASSLRQGPITEAFF. The CDR3 DNA reads TGTGCCAGCAGCCTTCGACAGGGTCCGATCACTGAAGCTTTCTTT.

J is TRBJ1-6 and V is TRBV27, with 10 bases aligning to TRBD1. This CDR3 has 14 amino acids. J lost 9 bases, V lost 4 bases, and 3 bases had no gene match. Germline CDR1 and CDR2: MNHEY and SMNVEV (reference sequence). CDR3 amino acids: CASSSGTGVSPLHF. The DNA of the CDR3 is TGTGCCAGCAGTTCTGGGACAGGGGTTTCACCCCTCCACTTT.

The chain is built from TRBV28 and TRBJ1-3, with D possibly matching TRBD1 (6 bases). Germline values: CDR1 MDHEN, CDR2 SYDVKM. Trimming left V 10 bases short and J 4 bases short, with 23 bases between. The CDR3 length is 16 residues. CDR3 sequence reads: CATQDLLQGKGNTIYF. CDR3 sequence (DNA): TGTGCCACCCAAGATCTTTTACAGGGAAAAGGAAACACCATATATTTT.

This clone was seen a few times. This chain connects TRBV18 to TRBJ1-1; D perhaps matches TRBD1 (5 bases). Looked up from germline, CDR1 is KGHSH and CDR2 is LQKENI. The CDR3 sequence is 15 residues long. V lost 2 bases, J lost 5 bases, and 15 bases lay in between. The CDR3 region has the DNA TGTGCCAGCTCACCAAATCAACCTGGGGGGACTGAAGCTTTCTTT. It is translated as CASSPNQPGGTEAFF.

The gene calls are TRBV3-1 (or the pseudogene TRBV3-2) and TRBJ2-7, with TRBD1 as a possible D gene (5 bases). Per germline, CDR1 LGHDT and CDR2 YNNKEL (reference sequence). The CDR3 covers 12 residues. Trimming left V 8 bases short and J 4 bases short, with 12 bases between. In DNA, the CDR3 is TGTGCCAGCGCCGGTGGGGCGTACGAGCAGTACTTC. It specifies CASAGGAYEQYF.

The CDR3 sequence is CASSPNREETQYF. Here the CDR3 DNA reads TGTGCCAGCTCACCGAACAGGGAAGAGACCCAGTACTTC. The V gene is TRBV18, the J gene TRBJ2-5; possibly TRBD1 for D (6 bases). V shed 3 bases and J shed 3 bases, with 8 bases lying between them. Germline V CDR1 and CDR2: KGHSH, LQKENI. The CDR3 totals 13 residues.